The present entry profiles one TCR beta chain with its context. What it binds is unknown. The CDR3 is made up of 11 amino acids. Germline V gene data show CDR1 as SNHLY and CDR2 as FYNNEI. A second about 6 to 11 cycle PCR used barcoded and J-beta primers. MiXCR, applied by TCRdb to the 5' RACE reads, yields one record per CDR3 protein. In the table there are 700,000 to 950,000 distinct CDR3 sequences, 58% of which are singletons. This record comes from a study of blood T cells in healthy people across ages. Study-level points and caveats: A strong correlation between TCR beta diversity and naive T cell percentage was seen. Age advanced and TCR beta diversity per million T cells fell, roughly linearly.

Each sample had at least 6 million PBMCs isolated. The J gene is TRBJ2-5, the V gene TRBV2; unclear D gene. The end of the DNA fits TRBJ2-7 better, so the J call may be wrong. This sequence originates from a man in his thirties or forties in good health. The sequencing input was blood. CDR3 sequence (DNA): TGTGCCAGCAGTGTCCTAAACGAGCAGTACTTC. Its translation is CASSVLNEQYF.